These 5 T cell receptor beta chains share one sample of origin, sequenced in a study of blood T cells in healthy people across ages (dated by TCRdb to the mid-2010s). Preparation of the library involved 5' RACE. Instrument on record: Illumina HiSeq 2500. A second PCR of roughly 7 to 11 cycles was performed with a sample-barcoded 5' primer and a J-beta primer mix. TCRdb applied fastp at Q25 and MiXCR to the public reads, then kept only in-frame beta chains. Each CDR3 protein gets just one entry, which takes the most common genes and DNA from the rows behind it. The sample includes 1.5 million to 2 million distinct CDR3 sequences, with around 48% observed a single time. Around 2.1% of the sample rests with the top ten. The sample consisted of blood. These receptors came from a woman aged 40 to 50 in good health.

V and J are TRBV28 and TRBJ2-1; D unclear. The J call may be in error: the DNA end matches TRBJ2-7 better. CDR3 length: 14 amino acids. Germline CDR1 MDHEN, CDR2 SYDVKM. DNA for the CDR3: TGTGCCAGCAACCCGGCGAGCTCCTACAATGAGCAGTACTTC. Translating gives CASNPASSYNEQYF.

The chain uses TRBV18 and TRBJ2-1; TRBD1 aligns across 9 bases. Per germline, CDR1 KGHSH and CDR2 LQKENI. Losses at the gene ends were 9 bases for V and 6 bases for J; bases not matched to a gene: 15. The CDR3 is 16 amino acids. CDR3 sequence (DNA): TGTGCCAGTCACTTGACAGGGGGAACATTAATCAATGAGCAGTTCTTC. It encodes CASHLTGGTLINEQFF.

This chain uses TRBV20-1 with TRBJ1-5, with a weak D call TRBD1 (6 bases). The CDR3 covers 15 residues. Germline CDR1 and CDR2: DFQATT and SNEGSKA (reference sequence). V lost 5 bases to trimming and J lost 2 bases, with 16 bases between them. In nucleotides, the CDR3 is TGCAGTGCTCTGGACAGTCTGTATGGCAATCAGCCCCAGCATTTT. Translating it yields CSALDSLYGNQPQHF.

The chain is built from TRBV28 and TRBJ2-5; D unresolved. This CDR3 is built from 17 residues. Germline V gives CDR1 MDHEN, CDR2 SYDVKM. V lost 1 base, J lost 2 bases, and 17 bases lay in between. The CDR3 here is CASSLSLLGRRQETQYF. DNA of the CDR3: TGTGCCAGCAGTTTATCCCTCTTGGGCCGGCGACAAGAGACCCAGTACTTC.

The gene calls are TRBV4-3 and TRBJ1-5; D remains unclear. V shed 0 bases and J shed 4 bases, with 13 bases lying between them. The CDR3 is 16 residues long. Looked up from germline, CDR1 is LGHNA and CDR2 is YSLEER. CDR3 nucleotides: TGCGCCAGCAGCCAAGATCCCGGGGTCCGAAATCAGCCCCAGCATTTT. This sequence encodes CASSQDPGVRNQPQHF.